The source of this T cell receptor (beta chain) is a study of PD-L1 blockade in urothelial cancer. The CDR3 runs 14 residues. The ends were cut back, 0 bases at V and 3 bases at J, with 9 bases in the middle. Germline loops: CDR1 SGDLS, CDR2 YYNGEE. Clones were read by immunoSEQ multiplex PCR, and TCRdb kept only the in-frame ones, dropping some. The sample holds 20,000 to 25,000 clones, 90% seen once. The sequencing used PBMCs, collected around atezolizumab (anti-PD-L1) treatment. The TCR comes from a woman in her sixties or seventies with urothelial cancer. V and J are TRBV9 and TRBJ2-5, with D possibly matching TRBD1 (5 bases). The CDR3 reads CASSVGTLKETQYF. As DNA, the CDR3 is TGTGCCAGCAGCGTAGGGACACTAAAAGAGACCCAGTACTTC.